This T cell receptor (beta chain) comes out of a study of blood T cell repertoires in COVID-19. The overall study: COVID-19 samples, acute and convalescent, were from the United States, Italy and Spain. Sources were T cells, B-cell-depleted T cells, or PBMCs; the material itself was cDNA or gDNA.

Participant age was roughly 18 to 100 years, and participants resided in roughly 25 US areas. In assigning cohorts, the study relied on participant-reported clinical history. Some clones are missing from TCRdb's copy, which holds only in-frame ones; the method was immunoSEQ multiplex PCR. The sample records about 140,000 clones, nearly 80% being singletons. With V trimmed by 4 bases and J by 2 bases, 5 bases remained unmatched. The germline CDR1 and CDR2 sequences are SGHDN and FVKESK. The CDR3 sequence is 15 residues long. The chain is built from TRBV14 and TRBJ1-2; 9 nucleotides match TRBD1. This clonotype originated in a woman between 50 and 59 years old who had recovered from COVID-19. The material sequenced was PBMCs or T cells enriched from blood (not recorded which). CDR3 sequence: CASSPRQGVNYGYTF. In DNA form, the CDR3 reads TGTGCCAGCAGCCCGCGACAGGGGGTAAACTATGGCTACACCTTC.